This T cell receptor (beta chain) appears in the sequencing data of a study of Tregs in tolerant kidney transplant recipients. The overall study: CD4+CD25+CD127- cells came from approximately 3-day belatacept mixed lymphocyte reactions, some with 5-day graft donor restimulation.

Germline V gives CDR1 SNHLY, CDR2 FYNNEI. There are 11 residues in the CDR3. Trimming took off 3 bases at V and 11 bases at J, with 8 bases between the two ends. The study's findings and limits: Activated donor B cell expansion appeared to reveal the most relevant donor-specific TCRbeta repertoire.

Assay: immunoSEQ multiplex PCR; the TCRdb copy retains only in-frame clones and omits some. The table shows 15,000 to 20,000 clones, with around 60% occurring only once. Many counts were recorded for this clone. Its antigen is still unknown. Sequencing was carried out using Tregs from blood cultured with allogeneic cells. The chain recombines TRBV2 with TRBJ2-1; D gene unclear. The sequence derives from a human donor in good health. CDR3 bases: TGTGCCAGCAGTGACAGACGCAAGCAGTTCTTC. It translates to CASSDRRKQFF.